This TCR beta chain was obtained from a study of cytomegalovirus exposure and HLA in healthy donors. Points on this clone: Antigen unknown.

Germline CDR1 KGHSH, CDR2 LQKENI. Trimming took off 1 base at V and 3 bases at J, with 12 bases between the two ends. CDR3 length: 15 amino acids. PCR used 60 Vbeta primers and 13 Jbeta primers. This table comes from immunoSEQ multiplex PCR, and its TCRdb copy is limited to in-frame clones, with some not included. There are around 140,000 clones in the sample, with 1.6% held by the top ten. Study-wide findings and caveats: In a later analysis, parvovirus B19, influenza, CMV and Epstein-Barr virus appeared linked to several top co-occurrence clusters.

Sequencing was performed on PBMCs. J is TRBJ1-2 and V is TRBV18, with D possibly TRBD1 on 5 matching bases. The sequence derives from a woman aged 45-60 years in good health and CMV-seronegative. This chain's CDR3 is CASSPLAGSYYGYTF. The DNA of the CDR3 is TGTGCCAGCTCACCACTCGCAGGGTCTTACTATGGCTACACCTTC.